The 27 T cell receptor beta chains given below trace back to one sample, sequenced in a study of CD8 T cells in ankylosing spondylitis. MiXCR, run by TCRdb on the 5' RACE reads, gives a single entry per CDR3 protein. The table includes approximately 340,000 distinct CDR3 sequences, roughly 15% detected once. Sequenced: blood, either unsorted or a sorted T cell fraction (not recorded which). Receptor source: a male donor with ankylosing spondylitis or in good health (not recorded which).

This clonotype turned up a few times. This chain links TRBV7-2 with TRBJ2-7; D gene ambiguous. The ends were cut back, 4 bases at V and 6 bases at J, with 19 bases in the middle. The CDR3 runs 15 residues. Germline V gene lookup returns CDR1 SGHTA and CDR2 FQGNSA. Here the CDR3 reads CASSSGRRSMGEQYF. CDR3 bases: TGTGCCAGCAGCTCCGGACGCCGGTCAATGGGCGAGCAGTACTTC.

In the case of this clonotype: The junction departs from germline at one end; a sequencing error may be responsible. This chain links TRBV27 with TRBJ2-1; 9 nucleotides agree with TRBD2. CDR1 and CDR2 from the germline V gene are MNHEY and SMNVEV (reference sequence). The CDR3 covers 15 residues. In DNA form, the CDR3 reads TGTTCCAGCAGCGAGCGACTAGCGGACTACAATGAGCAGTTCTTC. It codes for CSSSERLADYNEQFF.

This clonotype was seen more than once but under ten times. This chain joins TRBV19 and TRBJ2-1, with 11 bases lining up with TRBD1. After removal of 4 bases from V and 0 bases from J, the junction contained 5 bases not matched to a gene. The CDR3 spans 17 residues. Germline values: CDR1 LNHDA, CDR2 SQIVND (reference sequence). The CDR3 loop is CASSSPGTGGSYNEQFF. The CDR3, as DNA: TGTGCCAGTAGTAGTCCCGGGACAGGGGGCTCCTACAATGAGCAGTTCTTC.

V gene TRBV12-3 or TRBV12-4 combines with J gene TRBJ2-1; no definite D call. V was cut by 2 bases and J by 7 bases, with 6 bases left in between. CDR3 size: 12 residues. The CDR3 DNA reads TGTGCCAGCAGTTTATGGCTGAATGAGCAGTTCTTC. Its translation: CASSLWLNEQFF.

This clonotype was picked up many times. The chain couples TRBV7-2 to TRBJ2-5, with TRBD1 identical over 10 bases. The junction had 9 bases not matched to a gene; V was cut back by 5 bases and J by 3 bases. The CDR3 spans 16 residues. Germline CDR1 and CDR2: SGHTA and FQGNSA. The CDR3 nucleotides read TGTGCCAGCAGCGATTGGGACAGGGGAAAGGAAGAGACCCAGTACTTC. Amino acids: CASSDWDRGKEETQYF.

The chain has TRBV6-2 or TRBV6-3 and TRBJ1-5, with D uncertain. The CDR3 contains 13 residues. CDR1 and CDR2 (germline): MNHEY, SVGEGT. With 2 bases removed from V and 3 bases from J, the gap between germline ends came to 5 bases. The CDR3 bases are TGTGCCAGCAGTTACCAGATCAATCAGCCCCAGCATTTT. Amino acid sequence: CASSYQINQPQHF.

As for this clonotype: This sequence may be a read error, since a much larger clone differs from it by one base. V and J are TRBV12-3 or TRBV12-4 and TRBJ1-1; 7 nucleotides align to TRBD1. V lost 7 bases, J lost 3 bases, and 17 bases stayed unmatched. CDR3 length: 17 residues. The CDR3 DNA reads TGTGCCAGCATAGCGGGACAGCGCATAACCAGGGACACTGAAGCTTTCTTT. Its translation: CASIAGQRITRDTEAFF.

This clonotype was picked up many times. V is TRBV5-1 and J is TRBJ2-6; a weak D match, TRBD1 (6 bases). The CDR3 length is 20 residues. Deletions cut 0 bases from V and 0 bases from J, with 19 bases between. Germline lookup yields CDR1 SGHRS and CDR2 YFSETQ. This chain's CDR3 is CASSLESWGHPSSGANVLTF. CDR3 nucleotides: TGCGCCAGCAGCTTGGAGTCTTGGGGACATCCGAGCTCTGGGGCCAACGTCCTGACTTTC.

The chain joins TRBV27 to TRBJ1-6; D is unresolved. CDR3 size: 13 residues. CDR1 MNHEY and CDR2 SMNVEV come from the germline V gene (reference sequence). The V end was cut by 2 bases, the J end by 5 bases, with 4 bases between. The chain's CDR3 is CASSLQDNSPLHF. The DNA of the CDR3 is TGTGCCAGCAGTTTACAGGATAATTCACCCCTCCACTTT.

This clonotype showed up just a few times. This chain uses TRBV4-1 with TRBJ1-2; 9 bases agree with TRBD1. The CDR3 loop spans 15 amino acids. V gave up 4 bases and J gave up 8 bases; unmatched junction bases: 11. Germline V CDR1 and CDR2: MGHRA, YSYEKL. The CDR3 DNA reads TGCGCCAGCAGCCTTCGGTCCGGGACAGGGAGCGGCTACACCTTC. As protein: CASSLRSGTGSGYTF.

This clonotype was seen repeatedly, ten times or more. J is TRBJ2-2 and V is TRBV10-2, with D unresolved. This CDR3 region has 9 residues. With 11 bases removed from V and 8 bases from J, the gap between germline ends came to 6 bases. CDR1 is WSHSY, CDR2 SAAADI, per germline. The CDR3 sequence is CALPGELFF. The CDR3 nucleotides read TGCGCCCTTCCTGGGGAGCTGTTTTTT.

V is TRBV5-1 and J is TRBJ2-5, with D possibly being TRBD2 (6 bases). CDR3 length: 15 residues. The V end was cut by 4 bases, the J end by 4 bases, with 17 bases between. Germline CDR1 SGHRS, CDR2 YFSETQ. The CDR3 here is CASSPGSWGGETQYF. The CDR3 region has the DNA TGCGCCAGCAGCCCTGGGTCCTGGGGAGGAGAGACCCAGTACTTC.

The chain couples TRBV6-1 to TRBJ2-5, with D possibly being TRBD2 (6 bases). Per the germline V gene, CDR1 is MNHNS and CDR2 is SASEGT. The CDR3 is 15 residues long. The V and J ends lost 4 bases and 2 bases respectively, with 14 bases between them. The DNA of the CDR3 is TGTGCCAGCAGTGGGATGGGGGGTCGTCAAGAGACCCAGTACTTC. It specifies CASSGMGGRQETQYF.

CDR3 amino acids: CAWNMMTGEQFF. The CDR3 DNA reads as TGTGCCTGGAATATGATGACAGGGGAGCAGTTCTTC. The chain joins TRBV30 to TRBJ2-1, with TRBD1 matching over 7 bases. V gave up 4 bases and J gave up 10 bases; unmatched junction bases: 7. The CDR3 runs to 12 residues. Germline V lookup: CDR1 GTSNPN, CDR2 SVGIG (reference sequence).

This clonotype was observed a handful of times. The CDR3 nucleotides read TGCAGCGCCAAACCAGAGAACACTGAAGCTTTCTTT. As protein: CSAKPENTEAFF. The gene calls are TRBV29-1 and TRBJ1-1; D unclear. Germline loops: CDR1 SQVTM, CDR2 ANQGSEA. The CDR3 length is 12 residues. Trimming removed 7 bases from V and 1 base from J, with 10 bases in between.

The chain combines TRBV6-1 with TRBJ2-5; TRBD1 agrees at 7 bases. Germline-derived CDR1 and CDR2 are MNHNS and SASEGT. The CDR3 runs 16 residues. V lost 6 bases and J lost 4; bases outside the gene matches: 14. The chain's CDR3 is CASSLTGTIGSETQYF. The DNA of the CDR3 is TGTGCCAGCAGCCTGACAGGGACCATTGGTTCAGAGACCCAGTACTTC.

In this sample, this clonotype turned up a few times. V gene TRBV20-1 combines with J gene TRBJ2-1; 8 nucleotides line up with TRBD2. V lost 0 bases, J lost 0 bases, and 10 bases stayed unmatched. This CDR3 region has 18 residues. Germline values: CDR1 DFQATT, CDR2 SNEGSKA (reference sequence). For the CDR3, the DNA is TGCAGTGCTAGAGATCCCCGTAGCGGGACCGGCTCCTACAATGAGCAGTTCTTC. It translates to CSARDPRSGTGSYNEQFF.

The sample holds a few counts of this clonotype. The chain uses TRBV5-1 and TRBJ2-5; the D is unclear. Germline V gives CDR1 SGHRS, CDR2 YFSETQ. The CDR3 has 15 residues. Trimming left V 0 bases short and J 4 bases short, with 13 bases between. CDR3 DNA sequence: TGCGCCAGCAGCTTGGTACAGCGCAGTGGAGAGACCCAGTACTTC. Protein: CASSLVQRSGETQYF.

This clonotype was found a few times. The chain links TRBV5-1 to TRBJ1-2, with no clear D. V was trimmed by 4 bases and J by 7 bases, leaving 17 bases between them. The CDR3 extends over 14 amino acids. Germline CDR1 and CDR2: SGHRS and YFSETQ. In DNA form, the CDR3 reads TGCGCCAGCAGCCCCTCGGGAGGGATGGTTGGCTACACCTTC. Translating gives CASSPSGGMVGYTF. Complete variable domain (other parts from reference TRBV5-1 and TRBJ1-2): KAGVTQTPRYLIKTRGQQVTLSCSPISGHRSVSWYQQTPGQGLQFLFEYFSETQRNKGNFPGRFSGRQFSNSRSEMNVSTLELGDSALYLCASSPSGGMVGYTFGSGTRLTVV.

This clonotype was observed a handful of times. The chain is built from TRBV6-1 and TRBJ2-1; D remains unclear. The CDR3 has 13 amino acids. With 5 bases removed from V and 6 bases from J, the gap between germline ends came to 11 bases. The germline V gene encodes CDR1 MNHNS and CDR2 SASEGT. CDR3 amino acids: CASSRRPPNEQFF. The CDR3 nucleotides are TGTGCCAGCAGTCGGCGCCCGCCCAATGAGCAGTTCTTC.

This clonotype was found many times. The genes are TRBV7-9 and TRBJ1-1, with D unresolved. Germline V gene sequence: CDR1 SEHNR, CDR2 FQNEAQ (reference sequence). V dropped 7 bases and J dropped 0 bases, with 9 bases sitting between them. The CDR3 runs 13 residues. In DNA, the CDR3 is TGTGCCAGCACCCTCCAGATGAACACTGAAGCTTTCTTT. Amino acids: CASTLQMNTEAFF.

This clonotype was picked up many times. The chain has TRBV20-1 and TRBJ2-3; D not resolved. Germline V lookup: CDR1 DFQATT, CDR2 SNEGSKA (reference sequence). Deletions cut 7 bases from V and 4 bases from J, with 15 bases between. This CDR3 spans 13 amino acids. CDR3 protein: CSERDRNADTQYF. The CDR3, as DNA: TGCAGTGAAAGGGATAGAAACGCAGATACGCAGTATTTT.

This clonotype turned up a few times. V usage is TRBV10-3 and J usage is TRBJ1-1; 10 bases are a match to TRBD1. From germline, CDR1 is ENHRY and CDR2 SYGVKD. The CDR3 consists of 17 residues. The J segment lost 5 bases and the V segment lost 0 bases, leaving 9 bases of the junction unmatched. The CDR3: CAISESGTGVSVTEAFF. The CDR3 nucleotides are TGTGCCATCAGTGAGTCCGGGACAGGGGTTTCGGTGACTGAAGCTTTCTTT.

This clonotype was seen a few times. This chain links TRBV10-2 with TRBJ2-3, with 12 bases identical to TRBD2. V dropped 3 bases and J dropped 3; count of bases not matched to a gene: 7. There are 17 residues in the CDR3. The germline CDR1 and CDR2 sequences are WSHSY and SAAADI. In DNA form, the CDR3 reads TGCGCCAGCAGTGACCCCCTAGCGGGAGGGAGGACAGATACGCAGTATTTT. As protein: CASSDPLAGGRTDTQYF.

The rearrangement joins TRBV29-1 to TRBJ2-2, with TRBD2 matching 10 bases. The trim removed 3 bases at V and 7 bases at J, leaving 11 bases unmatched. Per germline, CDR1 SQVTM and CDR2 ANQGSEA. The CDR3 totals 16 residues. CDR3 DNA: TGCAGCGTTGACAGTGGAGCGGGAGGGCCGGGCGGGGAGCTGTTTTTT. Amino acids: CSVDSGAGGPGGELFF.

This clonotype was found a few times. This chain uses TRBV15 with TRBJ1-6; 9 positions match TRBD1. CDR3 length equals 15 residues. The ends lost 3 bases at V and 9 bases at J; junction bases unmatched: 6. The germline V gene encodes CDR1 LNHNV and CDR2 YYDKDF (reference sequence). The CDR3 coding sequence is TGTGCCACCAGCAGGGGACAGGGATTATCTTCACCCCTCCACTTT. Its protein product is CATSRGQGLSSPLHF. Looking up the rest from reference TRBV15 and TRBJ1-6 gives the full variable domain: DAMVIQNPRYQVTQFGKPVTLSCSQTLNHNVMYWYQQKSSQAPKLLFHYYDKDFNNEADTPDNFQSRRPNTSFCFLDIRSPGLGDTAMYLCATSRGQGLSSPLHFGNGTRLTVT.

This clonotype was seen many times. This sequence joins TRBV4-1 and TRBJ2-1, with D maybe TRBD1 (5 bases). Germline lookup yields CDR1 MGHRA and CDR2 YSYEKL. The length of the CDR3 is 13 residues. V was shortened by 2 bases and J by 7 bases, with 9 bases between the two germline ends. The CDR3 is CASSQQNRNEQFF. CDR3 sequence (DNA): TGCGCCAGCAGCCAACAAAACAGGAATGAGCAGTTCTTC.